The clone carrying this T cell receptor beta chain was recorded a few times. The antigen remains unidentified. This sample stems from a study of blood T cells in healthy people across ages. Overall study results and limits: Older individuals had lower TCR beta diversity per million T cells (the decline was roughly linear).

Combining a sample-barcoded 5' primer with a J-beta primer mix, a second PCR ran for roughly 7 to 12 cycles. Each CDR3 protein is one row after TCRdb ran MiXCR on the 5' RACE reads. The sample shows approximately 780,000 distinct CDR3 sequences, around 24% of them seen only once. Trimming pared 0 bases from V and 4 bases from J, leaving 8 bases between. CDR1 and CDR2 from the germline V gene are ENHRY and SYGVKD. The CDR3 extends over 14 amino acids. This sample was also put to use in a study of T cells of mothers and their children.

The J gene is TRBJ2-3, the V gene TRBV10-3; unclear D gene. Input material: blood. This TCR was recovered from a boy aged 5-17 years in good health. The CDR3 sequence is CAISESTVSDTQYF. The CDR3 DNA is TGTGCCATCAGTGAGTCCACGGTCTCAGATACGCAGTATTTT.